The clone carrying this T cell receptor (beta chain) has a count of ten or more. TCRdb's table, derived via immunoSEQ multiplex PCR, lists solely in-frame clones and lacks some. Found here are about 40,000 clones, no singletons; the ten largest cover approximately 6.3%. From germline, CDR1 is MNHEY and CDR2 SMNVEV (reference sequence). The CDR3 extends over 15 amino acids. V was trimmed by 6 bases and J by 1 base, leaving 16 bases between them. These data originate in a study of T cells after posttransplantation cyclophosphamide. The source of this sequence is a man aged 25-45 years in good health and a related stem cell transplant donor. Sample: PBMCs. The chain uses TRBV27 and TRBJ2-7; weak D call: TRBD1 (6 bases). CDR3 amino acids: CASRPQGTPSYEQYF. CDR3 DNA: TGTGCCAGCAGGCCGCAAGGGACACCGTCCTACGAGCAGTACTTC.